Here is one T cell receptor beta chain with its context. Its antigen is still unknown. One end of the junction is discordant with germline, which a read error may explain. The cohort comprised 666 healthy bone marrow donors. At the time of sampling, all cohort members were nominally healthy, though unrecorded immune exposures were likely present. The donor tested CMV seropositive, placing the donor among the 289 seropositive members of the cohort. A peripheral blood sample was provided by each donor, and peripheral blood mononuclear cells were used for TCR beta sequencing. Genomic DNA extraction from the blood cell samples was performed with the Qiagen DNeasy Blood Extraction Kit. These data originate in a study of cytomegalovirus exposure and HLA in healthy donors (dated by TCRdb to about 2017). For the study in its entirety: An earlier analysis of some 620 of the donors reported 276 Gb of sequence data and 117 million unique TCR beta sequences obtained from roughly 170 million T cells. The study combined high-throughput TCR immunosequencing, statistical association of individual TCRs with disease status, and machine learning to predict cytomegalovirus infection status. Both class I and class II loci were covered by HLA typing, at four-digit resolution. Every repertoire in the discovery cohort had been generated on one and the same sequencing platform. Genome-wide SNP genotypes for about 60% of the 666 donors were used in a later genetic analysis, which treated that subset as a discovery cohort. Approximately 300 gigabases of sequencing data and 70 million to 95 million unique TCR sequences made up an early release that covered some 640 HLA-typed donors. To study patterns of TCR occurrence, a later analysis re-analyzed previously published TCR beta repertoires from 700 or so donors and added high-resolution HLA genotyping. A handful of DR-DQ haplotypes were treated as single units for association and clustering because of strong linkage in the cohort. In the later analysis, no new phenotypic data were used to find candidate immune exposures; instead, reliance was placed on TCR beta sequences and their occurrence across donors. The genetic ancestry cluster associated with self-reported Caucasian donors included approximately 85% of the roughly 410 genotyped donors. The number of typed donors differed by locus: about 629-640 for A, B, C, DRB1 and DQB1; approximately 530 for DQA1; 606 for DPA1; and 450 to 480 for DPB1. Besides the first cohort of 500 to 700 subjects, a separate validation cohort made up of 120 different subjects was used. The study profiled the T cell repertoires of 500 to 800 subjects by immunosequencing and related them to cytomegalovirus serostatus. Donor age, sex, ethnicity and CMV serostatus were compiled alongside the repertoire data. To decide whether each TCR beta V gene segment behaved as functional or pseudogenic, an earlier analysis of some 580 of the donors relied on high-throughput TCR beta sequencing. Across around 400 genotyped donors of the cohort, an average of about 240,000 unique TCR beta nucleotide sequences per donor were sequenced, and about a sixth of those sequences were non-productive. The study aimed to test whether cataloging public T cell receptors could reveal signatures of past pathogen exposure. Broad study findings and their caveats: According to a later genetic analysis, donors in an Asian-associated ancestry cluster had fewer N-insertions in productive TCRs than the approximately 610-donor mean. According to the authors, the approach could potentially be generalized to other disease states and immunological phenotypes. Sequencing depth was assumed to be roughly uniform across donors in the presence/absence analyses, though that assumption may not hold. Cytomegalovirus status was reported to be diagnosed by the classifier with high specificity and sensitivity in both the original and validation cohorts. The 87-base-pair reads could not distinguish some IMGT-functional V segments, including TRBV6-2 and TRBV6-3, so those segments were excluded. In a later analysis, HLA-associated TCR beta chains were found to be more clonally expanded and to have lower generation probabilities than equally common non-associated chains. A few of the identified cytomegalovirus-associated TCR beta chains were confirmed in vitro to be specific for cytomegalovirus antigens. Only TCR beta chains were sequenced in this cohort, and the absence of alpha or paired-chain data limited detectable features. Linkage disequilibrium might explain the correlated functional status among segregating V segments, but an unknown experimental factor could not be excluded. According to a later analysis, parvovirus B19, influenza, CMV and Epstein-Barr virus appeared linked to several top co-occurrence clusters. Across donors, most TCR sequences were observed very rarely, whereas some public TCRs were present in many individuals. Broadly in line with IMGT annotations, most TCR beta V segments showed up in productive rearrangements about 87% or about 30% of the time in an earlier analysis of 450 to 600 of the donors. Because some donors lacked HLA typing at each locus, the association tests relied only on the typed subset. A cluster of highly shared sequence variants was judged likely to be a technical artifact of the sequencing pipeline. Immune exposure information for the cohort was limited to CMV serostatus. The study gave a list of around 170 TCR beta chains associated with cytomegalovirus. In a later analysis, the rate of TCR association differed among HLA loci, with DRB1 alleles having the most associated TCRs and HLA-C alleles having the fewest. Strong co-occurrence of HLA alleles, especially DR and DQ, made assigning TCR associations to individual alleles difficult. V-gene and J-gene trimming of TCR beta chains was associated with a missense DCLRE1C variant in a later genetic analysis, and the association was replicated in an independent cohort. A further reported finding was that TCR beta sequences accurately predicted the HLA-A and HLA-B alleles for most subjects in the first cohort. Most CMV-associated TCR beta chains appeared to be HLA-restricted in a later analysis, and the HLA associations seemed to be driven largely by CMV exposure. At a false discovery rate of 0.05, a later analysis linked some 18,000 TCR beta sequences to specific HLA alleles. Because counts were too low, approximately 15 rarely observed V segments, including chromosome 9 orphons, were excluded from the earlier analysis of about 500 of the donors.

To prepare the library, the immunoSEQ multiplex PCR assay was applied. A mixture of 60 forward primers for TCR Vbeta segments and 13 reverse primers for TCR Jbeta segments was used in the multiplex PCR. Amplification of the CDR3 region of rearranged TCR beta genes was performed with a multiplex PCR assay on genomic DNA. Amplified TCR beta libraries were sequenced as 87-base-pair reads on the Illumina HiSeq System. The published analysis was carried out like this. In a later analysis, roughly 80 million unique TCR beta chains were counted across the 650 to 700 repertoires, and roughly 11 million of these chains were shared by at least two donors. Raw reads were error-corrected and collapsed into unique sequences by a nearest-neighbor algorithm in which closely related sequences were merged to remove PCR and sequencing errors. V, D and J gene segments were assigned by aligning CDR3 sequences to IMGT reference sequences. For a sequence to be retained, at least a six-nucleotide match to both a V gene segment and a J gene segment was required. Rearrangements were called productive when the CDR3 lacked stop codons and stayed in frame with V and J; all others were non-productive. Following IMGT convention, CDR3 was defined as the stretch from the second conserved V-encoded cysteine to the conserved J-encoded phenylalanine. Sequences without an unambiguous match to a single V gene segment were excluded from the earlier analysis of a few hundred of the donors. In an earlier analysis of approximately 590 of the donors, V segments were called functional above 56.7% productive rearrangements and were called segregating when the between-donor standard deviation exceeded 5%. To diagnose cytomegalovirus status from the catalog of TCR beta chain sequences, a statistical classification framework was built. In a later analysis, TCR nucleotide sequences were compared against IMGT/GENE-DB human TR gene sequences so that V and J genes could be assigned. In a later analysis, CDR3 sequences and most-parsimonious VDJ recombination scenarios were assigned using the TCRdist pipeline. In a later analysis, each TCR beta chain was defined by its CDR3 amino acid sequence together with its V-gene family, and reads without a unique V-gene family were excluded. As a way to deal with suspected cross-contamination and a sequencing artifact, a later analysis dropped more than 500 nucleotide sequences that were highly shared and had low generation probability. In a later analysis, a clonal expansion index for each public chain was calculated from normalized within-repertoire ranks of inferred template counts. A later analysis computed generation probabilities with a VDJ recombination model fitted to out-of-frame rearrangements, and checked the results against IGoR. A later analysis scored TCR-TCR, TCR-HLA and TCR-CMV co-occurrence with hypergeometric tests, applying a repertoire-size bias correction to TCR pairs. In a later analysis, false discovery rates were estimated by permuting HLA or CMV assignments 20 times. A later analysis grouped co-occurring TCRs with DBSCAN, adding TCRdist sequence similarity when clustering within HLA-allele-positive subsets. For co-occurrence clustering, repertoires with fewer than 30,000 or more than 120,000 public chains were excluded, along with 5 or 6 repertoires with anomalous nucleotide sharing. TCRdb limited this immuneACCESS table to in-frame rearrangements with V and J called. A share of clones is missing; checked studies link under half to unresolved V genes, and the rest is unexplained. V and J calls and clone size come straight from that table; D and trimming were deduced from the DNA. The sample data list some 110,000 clones, and about four fifths of these were observed just once. Clones ranked in the top ten supply 2.5% to 3.5% of the sample.

Including cysteine and phenylalanine, the CDR3 has 13 amino acids. Of all the DNA, just the CDR3 is kept, 39 bases in frame from base 1. The germline V gene (reference sequence) sets CDR1 to SEHNR and CDR2 to FQNEAQ. The chain employs TRBV7-9 and TRBJ2-7; TRBD1 is a possible D gene, resting on 6 matching bases. Sequenced sample: PBMCs. This TCR was recovered from a woman younger than 30 in good health and CMV-seropositive. The sequenced DNA: TGTTCCAGCAGCCAGGACAGCTACTACGAGCAGTACTTC. The translation is CSSSQDSYYEQYF.